The source of this TCR beta chain is a study of cytomegalovirus exposure and HLA in healthy donors. From germline, CDR1 is SNHLY and CDR2 FYNNEI. Losses at the gene ends were 5 bases for V and 12 bases for J; bases not matched to a gene: 6. This CDR3 is 11 amino acids long. The study, taken as a whole, reports: Highest at DRB1 and lowest at HLA-C, TCR association rates differed among HLA loci in a later analysis. CMV serostatus was the only recorded immune exposure for donors. The authors assumed roughly uniform sequencing depth across donors for presence/absence analyses. One variant, a missense change in DCLRE1C, was linked in a later analysis to TCR beta V- and J-gene trimming.

A multiplex PCR was run with 60 Vbeta primers and 13 Jbeta primers. TCRdb keeps only in-frame clones here, not all; method: immunoSEQ multiplex PCR. This sample's table reports about 53,000 clones. Concerning this clone itself: Its target is not known.

This chain joins TRBV2 and TRBJ1-1; 7 bases fit TRBD1. This TCR was recovered from a man aged 18 to 29 in good health and CMV-seropositive. The specimen sequenced was PBMCs. The CDR3 nucleotides are TGTGCCAGCAGTAATTTGGACAGGCCTTTCTTT. Amino acids: CASSNLDRPFF.